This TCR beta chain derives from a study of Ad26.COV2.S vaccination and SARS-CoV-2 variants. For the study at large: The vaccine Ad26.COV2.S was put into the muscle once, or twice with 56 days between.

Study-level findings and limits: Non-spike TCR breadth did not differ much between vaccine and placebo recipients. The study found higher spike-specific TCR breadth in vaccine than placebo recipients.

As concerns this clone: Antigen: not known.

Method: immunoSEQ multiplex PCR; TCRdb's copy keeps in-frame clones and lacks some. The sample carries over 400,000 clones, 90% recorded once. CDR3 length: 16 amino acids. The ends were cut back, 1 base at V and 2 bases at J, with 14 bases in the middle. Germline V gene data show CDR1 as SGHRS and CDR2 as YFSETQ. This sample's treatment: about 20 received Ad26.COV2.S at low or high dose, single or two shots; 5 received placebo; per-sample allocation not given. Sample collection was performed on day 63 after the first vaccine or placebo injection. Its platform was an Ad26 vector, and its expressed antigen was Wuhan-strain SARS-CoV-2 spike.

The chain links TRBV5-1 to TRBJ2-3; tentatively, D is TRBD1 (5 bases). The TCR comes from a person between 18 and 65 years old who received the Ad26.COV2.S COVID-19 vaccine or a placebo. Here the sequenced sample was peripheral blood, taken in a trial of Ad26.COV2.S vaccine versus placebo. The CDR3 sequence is CASSLSGLGSTDTQYF. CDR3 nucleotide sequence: TGCGCCAGCAGCTTGTCAGGGTTGGGTTCCACAGATACGCAGTATTTT. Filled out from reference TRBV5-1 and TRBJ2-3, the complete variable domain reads KAGVTQTPRYLIKTRGQQVTLSCSPISGHRSVSWYQQTPGQGLQFLFEYFSETQRNKGNFPGRFSGRQFSNSRSEMNVSTLELGDSALYLCASSLSGLGSTDTQYFGPGTRLTVL.